Sequencing of this T cell receptor (beta chain) was carried out in a study of shared clonotypes between healthy human individuals. V dropped 5 bases and J dropped 4 bases, with 14 bases sitting between them. The CDR3 has 13 residues. Germline V lookup: CDR1 GTSNPN, CDR2 SVGIG (reference sequence). Some clones are missing from TCRdb's copy, which holds only in-frame ones; the method was immunoSEQ multiplex PCR. The sample lists more than 2 million clones; around 95% were seen once. A split of CD4+ cells into CD45RA+ naive and CD45RA-negative memory subsets was performed. This sequence joins TRBV30 and TRBJ1-1; the D is unclear. This receptor was identified in a man aged 18 to 29 in good health. The sequenced sample consisted of naive CD4+ T cells sorted from blood. Subset given: CD45RA+ positively selected. CDR3 nucleotides: TGTGCCTGGGGCCGGGAGGTATTCACTGAAGCTTTCTTT. It encodes CAWGREVFTEAFF.